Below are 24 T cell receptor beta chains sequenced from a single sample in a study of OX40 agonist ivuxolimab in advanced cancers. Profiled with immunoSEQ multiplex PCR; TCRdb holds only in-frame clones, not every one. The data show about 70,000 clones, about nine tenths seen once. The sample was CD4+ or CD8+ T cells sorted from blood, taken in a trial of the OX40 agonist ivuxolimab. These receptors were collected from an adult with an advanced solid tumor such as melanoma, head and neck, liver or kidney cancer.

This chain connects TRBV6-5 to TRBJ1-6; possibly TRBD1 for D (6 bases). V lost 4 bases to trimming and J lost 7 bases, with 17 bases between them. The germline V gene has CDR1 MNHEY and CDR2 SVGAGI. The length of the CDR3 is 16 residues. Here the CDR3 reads CASSSTGTERNSPLHF. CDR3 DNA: TGTGCCAGCAGTTCGACAGGAACCGAGAGAAATTCACCCCTCCACTTT.

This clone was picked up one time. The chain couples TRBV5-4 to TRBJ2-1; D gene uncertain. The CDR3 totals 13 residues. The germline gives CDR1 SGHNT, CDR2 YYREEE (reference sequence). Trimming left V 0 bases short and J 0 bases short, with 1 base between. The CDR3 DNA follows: TGTGCCAGCAGCTTGGGCTCCTACAATGAGCAGTTCTTC. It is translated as CASSLGSYNEQFF.

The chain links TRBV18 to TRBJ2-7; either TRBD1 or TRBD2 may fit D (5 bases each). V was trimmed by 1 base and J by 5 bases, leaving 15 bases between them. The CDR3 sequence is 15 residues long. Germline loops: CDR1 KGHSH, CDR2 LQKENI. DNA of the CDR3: TGTGCCAGCTCACCACAGGGGCTACGAGGGGACGAGCAGTACTTC. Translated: CASSPQGLRGDEQYF.

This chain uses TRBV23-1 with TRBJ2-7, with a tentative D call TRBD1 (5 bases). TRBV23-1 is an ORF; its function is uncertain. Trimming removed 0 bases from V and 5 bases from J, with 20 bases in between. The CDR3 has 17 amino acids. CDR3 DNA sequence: TGCGCCAGCAGTCAATCTCCGTTGGGGCAGGCCATCCACGAGCAGTACTTC. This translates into CASSQSPLGQAIHEQYF.

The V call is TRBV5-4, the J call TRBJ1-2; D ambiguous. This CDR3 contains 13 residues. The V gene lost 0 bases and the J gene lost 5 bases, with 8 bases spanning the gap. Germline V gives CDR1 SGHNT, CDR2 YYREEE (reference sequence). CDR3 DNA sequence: TGTGCCAGCAGCTTGGCGGGGTTATATGGCTACACCTTC. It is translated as CASSLAGLYGYTF.

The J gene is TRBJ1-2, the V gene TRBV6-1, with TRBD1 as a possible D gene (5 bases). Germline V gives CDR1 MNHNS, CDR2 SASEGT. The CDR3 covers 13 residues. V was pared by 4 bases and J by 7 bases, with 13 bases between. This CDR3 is CASSGKGRSGYTF. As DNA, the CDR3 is TGTGCCAGCAGTGGTAAGGGGAGGAGTGGCTACACCTTC.

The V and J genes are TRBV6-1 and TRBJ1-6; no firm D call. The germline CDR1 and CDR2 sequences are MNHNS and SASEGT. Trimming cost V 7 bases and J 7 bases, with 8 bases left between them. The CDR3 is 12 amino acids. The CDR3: CASKDGNSPLHF. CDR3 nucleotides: TGTGCCAGCAAGGATGGGAATTCACCCCTCCACTTT.

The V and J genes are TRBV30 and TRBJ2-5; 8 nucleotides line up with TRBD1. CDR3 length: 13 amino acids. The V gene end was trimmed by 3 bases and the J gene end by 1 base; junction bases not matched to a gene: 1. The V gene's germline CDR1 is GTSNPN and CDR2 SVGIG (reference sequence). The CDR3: CAWSQGAQETQYF. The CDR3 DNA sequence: TGTGCCTGGAGCCAGGGGGCCCAAGAGACCCAGTACTTC.

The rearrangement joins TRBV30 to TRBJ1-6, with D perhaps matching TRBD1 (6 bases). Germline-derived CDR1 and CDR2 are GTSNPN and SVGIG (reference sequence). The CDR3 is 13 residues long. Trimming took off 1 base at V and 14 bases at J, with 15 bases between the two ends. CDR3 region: CAWSGGGRWSLHF. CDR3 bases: TGTGCCTGGAGTGGGGGGGGGCGGTGGTCCCTCCACTTT. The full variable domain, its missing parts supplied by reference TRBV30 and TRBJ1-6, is SQTIHQWPATLVQPVGSPLSLECTVEGTSNPNLYWYRQAAGRGLQLLFYSVGIGQISSEVPQNLSASRPQDRQFILSSKKLLLSDSGFYLCAWSGGGRWSLHFGNGTRLTVT.

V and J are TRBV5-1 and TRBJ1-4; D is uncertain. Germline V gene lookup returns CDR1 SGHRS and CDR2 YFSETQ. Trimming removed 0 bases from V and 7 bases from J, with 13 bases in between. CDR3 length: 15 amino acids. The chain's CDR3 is CASSLDHSLREKLFF. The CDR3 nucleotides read TGCGCCAGCAGCTTGGATCATAGCTTGCGTGAAAAACTGTTTTTT.

The CDR3 here is CASAGGVYGTEAFF. In nucleotides, the CDR3 is TGCGCCAGCGCAGGGGGCGTCTACGGCACTGAAGCTTTCTTT. This sequence joins TRBV5-1 and TRBJ1-1; 8 positions agree with TRBD1. Losses at the gene ends were 7 bases for V and 4 bases for J; bases not matched to a gene: 9. Germline CDR1 SGHRS, CDR2 YFSETQ. The CDR3 loop spans 14 amino acids. The full variable domain, completed using reference TRBV5-1 and TRBJ1-1, is KAGVTQTPRYLIKTRGQQVTLSCSPISGHRSVSWYQQTPGQGLQFLFEYFSETQRNKGNFPGRFSGRQFSNSRSEMNVSTLELGDSALYLCASAGGVYGTEAFFGQGTRLTVV.

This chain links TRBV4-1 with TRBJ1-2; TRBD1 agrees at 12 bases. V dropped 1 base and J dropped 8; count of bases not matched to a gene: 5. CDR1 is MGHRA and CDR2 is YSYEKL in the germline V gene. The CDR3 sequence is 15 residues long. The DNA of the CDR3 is TGCGCCAGCAGCCAAGGAGGGACAGGGGGCTACGGCTACACCTTC. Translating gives CASSQGGTGGYGYTF.

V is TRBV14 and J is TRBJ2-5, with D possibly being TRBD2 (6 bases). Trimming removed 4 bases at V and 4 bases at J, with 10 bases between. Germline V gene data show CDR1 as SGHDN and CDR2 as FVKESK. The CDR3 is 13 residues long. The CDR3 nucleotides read TGTGCCAGCAGCCGCGGGACCGGAGAGACCCAGTACTTC. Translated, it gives CASSRGTGETQYF.

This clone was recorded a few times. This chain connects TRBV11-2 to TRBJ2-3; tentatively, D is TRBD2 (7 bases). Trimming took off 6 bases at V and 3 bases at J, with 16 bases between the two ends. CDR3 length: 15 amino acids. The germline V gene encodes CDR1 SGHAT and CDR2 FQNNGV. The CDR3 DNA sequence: TGTGCCAGCAGACGGTGGGGGGGCCGAACAGATACGCAGTATTTT. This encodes CASRRWGGRTDTQYF.

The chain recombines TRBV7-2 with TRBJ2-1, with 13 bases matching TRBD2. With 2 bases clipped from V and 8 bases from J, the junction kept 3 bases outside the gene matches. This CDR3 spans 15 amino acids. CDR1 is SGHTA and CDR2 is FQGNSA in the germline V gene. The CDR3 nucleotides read TGTGCCAGCAGCTTAACTAGCGGGGGGGGCGATGAGCAGTTCTTC. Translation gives CASSLTSGGGDEQFF.

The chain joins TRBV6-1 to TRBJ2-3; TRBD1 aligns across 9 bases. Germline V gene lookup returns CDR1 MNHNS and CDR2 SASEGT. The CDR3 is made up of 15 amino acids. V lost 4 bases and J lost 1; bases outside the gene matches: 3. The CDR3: CASSARDRGTDTQYF. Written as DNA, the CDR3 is TGTGCCAGCAGTGCCAGGGACAGGGGCACAGATACGCAGTATTTT.

The CDR3 DNA is TGTGCCAGCAGTGATAACGGACTATCCCTGTTTTTT. It translates to CASSDNGLSLFF. V and J are TRBV2 and TRBJ2-2; weak D call: TRBD2 (6 bases). Trimming pared 3 bases from V and 14 bases from J, leaving 13 bases between. In germline, CDR1 is SNHLY, CDR2 FYNNEI. The CDR3 sequence is 12 residues long.

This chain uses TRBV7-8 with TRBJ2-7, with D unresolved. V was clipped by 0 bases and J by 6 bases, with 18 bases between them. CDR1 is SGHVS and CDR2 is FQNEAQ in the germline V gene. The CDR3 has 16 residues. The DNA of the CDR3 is TGTGCCAGCAGCTTAGCGAGTAGAGGACGAGTCAGCGAGCAGTACTTC. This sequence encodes CASSLASRGRVSEQYF.

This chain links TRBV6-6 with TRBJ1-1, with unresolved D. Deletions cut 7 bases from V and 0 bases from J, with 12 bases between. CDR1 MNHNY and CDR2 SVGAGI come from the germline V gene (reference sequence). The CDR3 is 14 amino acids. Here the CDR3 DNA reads TGTGCCAGCAAGGGCAGCGGGTTGAACACTGAAGCTTTCTTT. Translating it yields CASKGSGLNTEAFF.

The CDR3 here is CASSFGTGNTYEQYF. CDR3 sequence (DNA): TGCGCCAGCAGCTTTGGGACAGGGAATACCTACGAGCAGTACTTC. This chain links TRBV5-1 with TRBJ2-5, with TRBD1 identical over 9 bases. TRBJ2-7 matches the DNA end more closely, so the J call is doubtful. Germline values: CDR1 SGHRS, CDR2 YFSETQ. The CDR3 is made up of 15 amino acids.

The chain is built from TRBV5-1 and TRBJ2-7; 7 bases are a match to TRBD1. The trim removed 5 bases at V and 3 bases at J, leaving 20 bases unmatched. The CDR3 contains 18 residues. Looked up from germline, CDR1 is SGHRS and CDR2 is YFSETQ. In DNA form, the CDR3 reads TGCGCCAGCAGTACAGAAGGGTACCTCAGGGACAGCTACTACGAGCAGTACTTC. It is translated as CASSTEGYLRDSYYEQYF.

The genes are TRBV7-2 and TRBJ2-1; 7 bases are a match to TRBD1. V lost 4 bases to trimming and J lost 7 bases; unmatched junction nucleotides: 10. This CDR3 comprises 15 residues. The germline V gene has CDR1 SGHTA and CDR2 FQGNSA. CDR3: CASSYALDRANEQFF. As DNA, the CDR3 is TGTGCCAGCAGCTACGCCCTTGACAGGGCGAATGAGCAGTTCTTC.

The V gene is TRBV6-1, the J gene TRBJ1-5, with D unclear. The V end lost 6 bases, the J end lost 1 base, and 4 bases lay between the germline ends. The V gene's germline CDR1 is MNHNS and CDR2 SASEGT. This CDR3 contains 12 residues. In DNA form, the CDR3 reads TGTGCCAGCAGGGAAAGCAATCAGCCCCAGCATTTT. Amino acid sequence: CASRESNQPQHF.

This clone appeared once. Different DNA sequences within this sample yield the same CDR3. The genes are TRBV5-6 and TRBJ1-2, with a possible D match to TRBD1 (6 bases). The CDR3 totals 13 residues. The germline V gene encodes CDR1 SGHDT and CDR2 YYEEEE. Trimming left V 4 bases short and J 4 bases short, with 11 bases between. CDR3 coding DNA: TGTGCCAGCAGCCCCAGGGGCGGCTATGGCTACACCTTC. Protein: CASSPRGGYGYTF. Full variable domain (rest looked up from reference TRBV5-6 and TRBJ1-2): DAGVTQSPTHLIKTRGQQVTLRCSPKSGHDTVSWYQQALGQGPQFIFQYYEEEERQRGNFPDRFSGHQFPNYSSELNVNALLLGDSALYLCASSPRGGYGYTFGSGTRLTVV.